Each of the 21 T cell receptor beta chains below was sequenced from the same sample in a study of cytomegalovirus exposure and HLA in healthy donors. The PCR made use of 60 Vbeta and 13 Jbeta primers. The assay was immunoSEQ multiplex PCR, and TCRdb's table has in-frame clones only and misses some. The data contain some 110,000 clones, roughly 70% of them singletons. The sequencing sample was made of PBMCs. Receptor source: a man aged 40-55 years in good health and CMV-seronegative.

The chain links TRBV19 to TRBJ1-1; unclear D gene. The CDR3 runs 17 residues. The germline V and J ends were trimmed by 0 bases and 1 base, with 15 bases remaining between them. CDR1 is LNHDA and CDR2 is SQIVND in the germline V gene (reference sequence). CDR3 bases: TGTGCCAGTAGTATAGATAGAGGACGGCGGGCGAACACTGAAGCTTTCTTT. It specifies CASSIDRGRRANTEAFF. Full variable domain (outside the CDR3, taken from reference TRBV19 and TRBJ1-1): DGGITQSPKYLFRKEGQNVTLSCEQNLNHDAMYWYRQDPGQGLRLIYYSQIVNDFQKGDIAEGYSVSREKKESFPLTVTSAQKNPTAFYLCASSIDRGRRANTEAFFGQGTRLTVV.

In DNA, the CDR3 is TGTGCCAGCAGCCCTTTGACAGGGTCCGGGGAGCTGTTTTTT. It translates to CASSPLTGSGELFF. The V call is TRBV7-7, the J call TRBJ2-2, with 7 bases that match TRBD1. V lost 5 bases to trimming and J lost 6 bases; unmatched junction nucleotides: 6. Germline V gives CDR1 SSHAT, CDR2 FNYEAQ (reference sequence). CDR3 length: 14 residues.

The rearrangement uses TRBV4-2 and TRBJ2-7; 7 bases agree with TRBD2. The CDR3 has 15 residues. The V and J ends lost 1 base and 2 bases, in that order; junction bases with no gene match: 5. Germline values: CDR1 LGHNA, CDR2 YNFKEQ. The CDR3 here is CASSQALGGAYEQYF. The CDR3 DNA follows: TGTGCCAGCAGCCAAGCGTTGGGGGGGGCCTACGAGCAGTACTTC.

This chain uses TRBV7-6 with TRBJ2-5, with TRBD2 as a possible D gene (5 bases). There are 15 residues in the CDR3. CDR1 and CDR2 from the germline V gene are SGHVS and FNYEAQ. V shed 5 bases and J shed 4 bases, with 17 bases lying between them. CDR3 in amino acids: CASSLVRAEGETQYF. The CDR3 nucleotides are TGTGCCAGCAGCCTAGTCCGTGCTGAGGGAGAGACCCAGTACTTC.

The V call is TRBV15, the J call TRBJ2-7; 10 nucleotides line up with TRBD1. Per the germline V gene, CDR1 is LNHNV and CDR2 is YYDKDF (reference sequence). CDR3 length: 16 residues. Trimming took 1 base from V and 3 from J; bases not matched to a gene: 6. The CDR3 sequence is CATSRGTGGLVYEQYF. CDR3 in DNA: TGTGCCACCAGCAGAGGGACAGGGGGTTTGGTCTACGAGCAGTACTTC. Using reference TRBV15 and TRBJ2-7 for the parts outside the CDR3, the full variable domain is DAMVIQNPRYQVTQFGKPVTLSCSQTLNHNVMYWYQQKSSQAPKLLFHYYDKDFNNEADTPDNFQSRRPNTSFCFLDIRSPGLGDTAMYLCATSRGTGGLVYEQYFGPGTRLTVT.

The sample holds one count of this clone. The CDR3 DNA is TGCGCCAGCAGCTTGGGAGCGACAGGGGGTCCCCACGAGCAGTACTTC. Its protein product is CASSLGATGGPHEQYF. The chain couples TRBV5-1 to TRBJ2-7; 9 bases are shared with TRBD1. The junction had 9 bases not matched to a gene; V was cut back by 0 bases and J by 5 bases. This CDR3 has 16 amino acids. Germline V lookup: CDR1 SGHRS, CDR2 YFSETQ.

The chain joins TRBV9 to TRBJ2-3, with 8 nucleotides matching TRBD1. Per the germline V gene, CDR1 is SGDLS and CDR2 is YYNGEE. Trimming took 7 bases from V and 3 from J; bases not matched to a gene: 7. The CDR3 has 14 amino acids. CDR3 nucleotide sequence: TGTGCCAGCCAAAGGACAGGGAAAACAGATACGCAGTATTTT. It translates to CASQRTGKTDTQYF.

The chain is built from TRBV7-2 and TRBJ2-7; tentative D call: TRBD1 (5 bases). Germline V CDR1 and CDR2: SGHTA, FQGNSA. The CDR3 is made up of 15 amino acids. Trimming removed 6 bases at V and 1 base at J, with 16 bases between. This chain's CDR3 is CASSSPGHPSYEQYF. In DNA, the CDR3 is TGTGCCAGCAGTTCCCCCGGACACCCATCCTACGAGCAGTACTTC.

The chain recombines TRBV5-1 with TRBJ2-5, with 8 positions matching TRBD2. V lost 1 base, J lost 5 bases, and 4 bases stayed unmatched. The CDR3 totals 14 residues. Germline V CDR1 and CDR2: SGHRS, YFSETQ. The DNA of the CDR3 is TGCGCCAGCAGCTTGTTCCAGCGGGGGGAGACCCAGTACTTC. It encodes CASSLFQRGETQYF.

V and J are TRBV4-1 and TRBJ2-7; 9 bases align to TRBD1. With V trimmed by 4 bases and J by 6 bases, 13 bases remained unmatched. This CDR3 has 16 amino acids. Germline V gene data show CDR1 as MGHRA and CDR2 as YSYEKL. The CDR3 protein is CASSLRPPGTGTEQYF. The CDR3 nucleotides are TGCGCCAGCAGCCTGAGGCCGCCCGGGACAGGGACCGAGCAGTACTTC.

This clone has more than one count but fewer than ten. CDR3 in amino acids: CASSQPPDNEQYF. CDR3 nucleotide sequence: TGTGCCAGCAGCCAACCTCCAGACAACGAGCAGTACTTC. The genes are TRBV11-3 and TRBJ2-7; no clear D. The V gene's germline CDR1 is SGHNT and CDR2 YENEEA. The CDR3 spans 13 residues. Trimming stripped 5 bases from V and 5 bases from J, with 13 bases between.

This clone was detected only a few times. The chain recombines TRBV29-1 with TRBJ2-1; perhaps TRBD2 as D (6 bases). CDR3 length: 13 residues. Trimming pared 3 bases from V and 10 bases from J, leaving 16 bases between. Germline values: CDR1 SQVTM, CDR2 ANQGSEA. CDR3 sequence reads: CSVEVWWAGEQFF. The CDR3 DNA is TGCAGCGTTGAGGTCTGGTGGGCGGGGGAGCAGTTCTTC.

The chain employs TRBV28 and TRBJ1-5, with D unclear. This CDR3 has 15 amino acids. Germline V CDR1 and CDR2: MDHEN, SYDVKM. V shed 3 bases and J shed 0 bases, with 9 bases lying between them. The CDR3 sequence: CASSLRGNSNQPQHF. The CDR3 DNA is TGTGCCAGCAGTTTGCGGGGAAATAGCAATCAGCCCCAGCATTTT.

The chain has TRBV11-2 and TRBJ2-3; 11 bases align to TRBD2. Germline loops: CDR1 SGHAT, CDR2 FQNNGV. This CDR3 region has 15 residues. Trimming cost V 3 bases and J 3 bases; bases outside gene matches: 2. The CDR3 DNA reads as TGTGCCAGCAGCTTGGGGACTAGCGGAACAGATACGCAGTATTTT. Translation gives CASSLGTSGTDTQYF.

J is TRBJ2-7 and V is TRBV7-6, with D possibly matching TRBD2 (6 bases). Germline lookup yields CDR1 SGHVS and CDR2 FNYEAQ. This CDR3 comprises 13 residues. V lost 5 bases and J lost 7, with 15 bases in between. This CDR3 reads CASSGGTSVEQYF. DNA of the CDR3: TGTGCCAGCAGCGGAGGGACCTCGGTAGAGCAGTACTTC. Variable domain in full (rest from reference TRBV7-6 and TRBJ2-7): GAGVSQSPRYKVTKRGQDVALRCDPISGHVSLYWYRQALGQGPEFLTYFNYEAQQDKSGLPNDRFSAERPEGSISTLTIQRTEQRDSAMYRCASSGGTSVEQYFGPGTRLTVT.

In its sample, this clone was seen a few times. V usage is TRBV7-9 and J usage is TRBJ1-6, with D tentatively TRBD1 (5 bases). The CDR3 consists of 16 residues. V lost 4 bases, J lost 7 bases, and 17 bases lay in between. The germline V gene has CDR1 SEHNR and CDR2 FQNEAQ (reference sequence). The CDR3 loop reads CASSSLQDITNSPLHF. CDR3 nucleotides: TGTGCCAGCAGCTCGTTACAGGACATTACGAATTCACCCCTCCACTTT.

The CDR3 loop is CASKGQGVQETQYF. CDR3 DNA sequence: TGTGCCAGCAAAGGACAGGGGGTACAAGAGACCCAGTACTTC. This chain joins TRBV27 and TRBJ2-5; TRBD1 matches 10 bases. Trimming took 7 bases from V and 2 from J; bases not matched to a gene: 4. CDR3 length equals 14 residues. CDR1 and CDR2 from the germline V gene are MNHEY and SMNVEV (reference sequence).

The V gene is TRBV19, the J gene TRBJ2-7; 7 bases match TRBD1. Per germline, CDR1 LNHDA and CDR2 SQIVND (reference sequence). CDR3 length: 14 amino acids. V lost 3 bases and J lost 2; bases outside the gene matches: 4. The DNA of the CDR3 is TGTGCCAGTAGTATGGGGACAGCTACCTACGAGCAGTACTTC. The encoded protein is CASSMGTATYEQYF.

This chain connects TRBV9 to TRBJ2-3, with unresolved D. CDR1 and CDR2 (germline): SGDLS, YYNGEE. The CDR3 is made up of 13 amino acids. Trimming took off 0 bases at V and 4 bases at J, with 6 bases between the two ends. The CDR3 coding sequence is TGTGCCAGCAGCGTAGCGGGTTCAGATACGCAGTATTTT. This translates into CASSVAGSDTQYF. Filled out from reference TRBV9 and TRBJ2-3, the complete variable domain reads DSGVTQTPKHLITATGQRVTLRCSPRSGDLSVYWYQQSLDQGLQFLIQYYNGEERAKGNILERFSAQQFPDLHSELNLSSLELGDSALYFCASSVAGSDTQYFGPGTRLTVL.

The sample holds one count of this clone. The chain uses TRBV27 and TRBJ1-2; 7 nucleotides match TRBD1. Unmatched junction bases numbered 14, after V lost 5 bases and J lost 2 bases. The CDR3 is made up of 17 amino acids. Germline CDR1 is MNHEY and CDR2 is SMNVEV (reference sequence). The CDR3 DNA reads as TGTGCCAGCAGTAGGGAACGAACAGGGGCGGTGAACTATGGCTACACCTTC. Protein: CASSRERTGAVNYGYTF.

The chain combines TRBV30 with TRBJ2-7; 10 bases are shared with TRBD1. The CDR3 has 18 amino acids. Looked up from germline, CDR1 is GTSNPN and CDR2 is SVGIG (reference sequence). The ends lost 6 bases at V and 5 bases at J; junction bases unmatched: 22. The CDR3: CACTPRTRDRGPPHEQYF. The CDR3 coding sequence is TGTGCCTGCACTCCTCGGACGAGGGACAGGGGACCGCCCCACGAGCAGTACTTC.